The 7 T cell receptor beta chains presented below share a single source sample, sequenced in a study of cytomegalovirus exposure and HLA in healthy donors. This PCR relied on a set of 60 Vbeta primers and 13 Jbeta primers. Assay: immunoSEQ multiplex PCR; the TCRdb copy retains only in-frame clones and omits some. The sample contains around 120,000 clones, 70% to 80% of which appear only once. The source material was PBMCs. These receptors were obtained from a woman aged 35 to 49 in good health and CMV-seropositive.

There are a few counts of this clone. The chain joins TRBV5-6 to TRBJ1-1; tentative D call: TRBD1 (5 bases). Germline CDR1 reads SGHDT; CDR2 reads YYEEEE. This CDR3 is built from 13 residues. Deletions cut 7 bases from V and 10 bases from J, with 20 bases between. The CDR3 coding sequence is TGTGCCAGCTCCGACGGGGGGGTGGATGGAGCTTTCTTT. Translation: CASSDGGVDGAFF.

The V call is TRBV18, the J call TRBJ2-7; tentatively, D is TRBD1 (6 bases). Germline V gives CDR1 KGHSH, CDR2 LQKENI. The CDR3 length is 14 residues. V was pared by 0 bases and J by 3 bases, with 9 bases between. The CDR3 loop reads CASSPPTGNYEQYF. The CDR3, as DNA: TGTGCCAGCTCACCACCTACAGGGAACTACGAGCAGTACTTC.

V gene TRBV11-2 combines with J gene TRBJ1-5; no clear D. Trimming took 0 bases from V and 0 from J, leaving 6 bases between them. This CDR3 region has 15 residues. The V gene's germline CDR1 is SGHAT and CDR2 FQNNGV. CDR3 region: CASSLEGYSNQPQHF. The CDR3 DNA sequence: TGTGCCAGCAGCTTAGAGGGCTATAGCAATCAGCCCCAGCATTTT.

This clone is a singleton in its sample. V gene TRBV4-2 combines with J gene TRBJ2-1; perhaps TRBD2 as D (7 bases). V lost 1 base and J lost 0, with 13 bases in between. CDR3 length equals 17 residues. The germline gives CDR1 LGHNA, CDR2 YNFKEQ. The CDR3 nucleotides read TGTGCCAGCAGCCAAGTTCGCGGGGGCACCTCCTACAATGAGCAGTTCTTC. It specifies CASSQVRGGTSYNEQFF.

The chain carries TRBV6-9 and TRBJ2-1; TRBD1 is a possible D gene (5 bases). Germline CDR1 is MNHGY and CDR2 is SVAAGI. The CDR3 sequence is 16 residues long. V lost 0 bases and J 7 bases, leaving 16 bases between the germline ends. CDR3 nucleotide sequence: TGTGCCAGCAGTTATTCCCGCAGGGCCTACCGAAATGAGCAGTTCTTC. Its protein product is CASSYSRRAYRNEQFF.

The chain joins TRBV4-1 to TRBJ1-6, with 11 bases fitting TRBD1. Germline V gene lookup returns CDR1 MGHRA and CDR2 YSYEKL. The CDR3 has 18 amino acids. V was pared by 0 bases and J by 6 bases, with 7 bases of the junction left unmatched. In DNA form, the CDR3 reads TGCGCCAGCAGCCAAGAAAAGGGACAGGGGGTTATTAATTCACCCCTCCACTTT. This encodes CASSQEKGQGVINSPLHF.

The V gene is TRBV2, the J gene TRBJ2-1; TRBD1 might be the D (6 bases). This CDR3 contains 15 residues. Germline-derived CDR1 and CDR2 are SNHLY and FYNNEI. V was cut by 2 bases and J by 6 bases, with 14 bases left in between. The CDR3 loop reads CASSEMAGARNEQFF. In nucleotides, the CDR3 is TGTGCCAGCAGTGAAATGGCAGGGGCGCGCAATGAGCAGTTCTTC.